The 29 T cell receptor beta chains in this list originate from one sample, sequenced in a study of chemoradiotherapy in HPV16-positive cancers. TCRdb's copy holds only in-frame clones and misses some; the assay was immunoSEQ multiplex PCR. The table lists about 32,000 clones, roughly 88% of them singletons. The sequencing used blood, collected from a patient who underwent chemoradiotherapy. The source is a human donor with HPV-associated anogenital cancer.

The CDR3 DNA reads TGTGCCATCAGTGATCTACAGGGTGAAGGAAACACCATATATTTT. This encodes CAISDLQGEGNTIYF. The chain recombines TRBV10-3 with TRBJ1-3, with D maybe TRBD1 (6 bases). V lost 3 bases to trimming and J lost 4 bases, with 13 bases between them. Germline V gene data show CDR1 as ENHRY and CDR2 as SYGVKD. There are 15 residues in the CDR3.

This CDR3 reads CASSPDRGGTDTQYF. The DNA of the CDR3 is TGTGCCAGCAGTCCCGACAGGGGAGGAACAGATACGCAGTATTTT. The chain couples TRBV6-4 to TRBJ2-3; 8 bases agree with TRBD1. The germline V gene has CDR1 MRHNA and CDR2 SNTAGT. This CDR3 has 15 amino acids. With V trimmed by 5 bases and J by 3 bases, 7 bases remained unmatched.

This chain joins TRBV2 and TRBJ1-4, with no clear D. V was clipped by 5 bases and J by 6 bases, with 10 bases between them. The V gene's germline CDR1 is SNHLY and CDR2 FYNNEI. This CDR3 is 13 amino acids long. The CDR3 loop is CASSFTGDEKLFF. The DNA of the CDR3 is TGTGCCAGCAGTTTTACCGGCGATGAAAAACTGTTTTTT. The entire variable domain, with the rest obtained from reference TRBV2 and TRBJ1-4, is as follows: EPEVTQTPSHQVTQMGQEVILRCVPISNHLYFYWYRQILGQKVEFLVSFYNNEISEKSEIFDDQFSVERPDGSNFTLKIRSTKLEDSAMYFCASSFTGDEKLFFGSGTQLSVL.

This clone occurred a few times. The rearrangement joins TRBV9 to TRBJ1-4; a possible D gene is TRBD1 (5 bases). Trimming shortened V by 3 bases and J by 4 bases, and 10 bases separated the two germline ends. CDR3 length: 14 amino acids. Germline CDR1 SGDLS, CDR2 YYNGEE. For the CDR3, the DNA is TGTGCCAGCAGCGCCGACAGCTATAATGAAAAACTGTTTTTT. It is translated as CASSADSYNEKLFF.

The rearrangement uses TRBV7-2 and TRBJ1-1; D possibly corresponds to TRBD1 (6 bases). Germline loops: CDR1 SGHTA, CDR2 FQGNSA. CDR3 length: 18 amino acids. The V gene lost 4 bases and the J gene lost 5 bases, with 26 bases spanning the gap. CDR3 in amino acids: CASSSLPGEIRVRTEAFF. CDR3 DNA sequence: TGTGCCAGCAGCTCCCTGCCAGGGGAAATACGTGTTAGGACTGAAGCTTTCTTT.

The chain's CDR3 is CASSFRTSGGTDTQYF. The CDR3 nucleotides are TGTGCCAGCAGCTTCAGGACTAGCGGGGGCACAGATACGCAGTATTTT. The rearrangement joins TRBV14 to TRBJ2-3; 12 bases fit TRBD2. The CDR3 contains 16 residues. The J segment lost 1 base and the V segment lost 5 bases, leaving 4 bases of the junction unmatched. Germline V gene data show CDR1 as SGHDN and CDR2 as FVKESK. Full variable domain (outside the CDR3, taken from reference TRBV14 and TRBJ2-3): EAGVTQFPSHSVIEKGQTVTLRCDPISGHDNLYWYRRVMGKEIKFLLHFVKESKQDESGMPNNRFLAERTGGTYSTLKVQPAELEDSGVYFCASSFRTSGGTDTQYFGPGTRLTVL.

J is TRBJ1-4 and V is TRBV27; D is unclear. Germline V lookup: CDR1 MNHEY, CDR2 SMNVEV (reference sequence). This CDR3 is built from 14 residues. V dropped 3 bases and J dropped 4 bases, with 9 bases sitting between them. The CDR3 DNA reads TGTGCCAGCAGTTTCAGACGGGGTAATGAAAAACTGTTTTTT. Translating it yields CASSFRRGNEKLFF.

The gene calls are TRBV9 and TRBJ1-2; D is undetermined. V gave up 3 bases and J gave up 10 bases, with 7 bases separating them. The CDR3 sequence is 10 residues long. Germline V gene sequence: CDR1 SGDLS, CDR2 YYNGEE. The CDR3 DNA is TGTGCCAGCAGCGGGGAGAACTACACCTTC. It translates to CASSGENYTF.

The V call is TRBV5-5, the J call TRBJ2-7; D is undetermined. This CDR3 contains 12 residues. Germline values: CDR1 SGHKS, CDR2 YYEKEE (reference sequence). V was cut by 2 bases and J by 4 bases, with 7 bases left in between. Written as DNA, the CDR3 is TGTGCCAGCAGCTTTAATGGGTACGAGCAGTACTTC. This codes for CASSFNGYEQYF.

Only one count was recorded for this clone. The chain combines TRBV7-9 with TRBJ1-1; perhaps TRBD1 as D (6 bases). Germline lookup yields CDR1 SEHNR and CDR2 FQNEAQ (reference sequence). The CDR3 loop spans 17 amino acids. The ends were cut back, 5 bases at V and 4 bases at J, with 23 bases in the middle. DNA of the CDR3: TGTGCCAGCAGCCCAGGCGGGGGGGCGGAGGGTACCACTGAAGCTTTCTTT. Residues: CASSPGGGAEGTTEAFF.

This clone appeared once. This sequence joins TRBV7-9 and TRBJ1-4; 8 bases agree with TRBD1. J was trimmed by 8 bases and V by 4 bases; bases with no gene match: 9. This CDR3 has 15 amino acids. CDR1 is SEHNR, CDR2 FQNEAQ, per germline (reference sequence). CDR3 nucleotide sequence: TGTGCCAGCAGCTCCCACGGGACAGGAGGCGAAAAACTGTTTTTT. This sequence encodes CASSSHGTGGEKLFF. The entire variable domain, with the rest obtained from reference TRBV7-9 and TRBJ1-4, is as follows: DTGVSQNPRHKITKRGQNVTFRCDPISEHNRLYWYRQTLGQGPEFLTYFQNEAQLEKSRLLSDRFSAERPKGSFSTLEIQRTEQGDSAMYLCASSSHGTGGEKLFFGSGTQLSVL.

The chain recombines TRBV30 with TRBJ1-1; TRBD1 matches 12 bases. The CDR3 sequence is 18 residues long. The germline CDR1 and CDR2 sequences are GTSNPN and SVGIG (reference sequence). V was clipped by 0 bases and J by 0 bases; unmatched bases: 8. CDR3 coding DNA: TGTGCCTGGAGTGTTGTGGGGACAGGGGGCCCGATGAACACTGAAGCTTTCTTT. As protein: CAWSVVGTGGPMNTEAFF.

This clone has just a few counts. This sequence joins TRBV28 and TRBJ2-3, with D possibly TRBD1 on 6 matching bases. In germline, CDR1 is MDHEN, CDR2 SYDVKM. The CDR3 consists of 16 residues. With 3 bases removed from V and 2 bases from J, the gap between germline ends came to 15 bases. CDR3 sequence (DNA): TGTGCCAGCAGTTTTCAGGCAGGGGCCCCCACAGATACGCAGTATTTT. Translating gives CASSFQAGAPTDTQYF.

The chain has TRBV5-6 and TRBJ1-1, with TRBD1 matching over 9 bases. The CDR3 has 13 residues. Germline V gene data show CDR1 as SGHDT and CDR2 as YYEEEE. The J segment lost 8 bases and the V segment lost 3 bases, leaving 5 bases of the junction unmatched. In DNA, the CDR3 is TGTGCCAGCAGCTGGGGACAGGGATCCGAAGCTTTCTTT. Translated: CASSWGQGSEAFF.

The genes are TRBV7-2 and TRBJ2-1, with a weak D call TRBD2 (5 bases). The CDR3 is 18 amino acids. Germline loops: CDR1 SGHTA, CDR2 FQGNSA. V lost 2 bases and J 0 bases, leaving 17 bases between the germline ends. The CDR3 protein is CASSLSYAAGLSYNEQFF. CDR3 bases: TGTGCCAGCAGCTTATCTTATGCGGCAGGACTCTCCTACAATGAGCAGTTCTTC.

This chain links TRBV5-4 with TRBJ2-2, with no clear D. This CDR3 region has 13 residues. Germline CDR1 is SGHNT and CDR2 is YYREEE (reference sequence). Trimming took 0 bases from V and 6 from J, leaving 6 bases between them. This CDR3 is CASSLEGAGELFF. Here the CDR3 DNA reads TGTGCCAGCAGCTTGGAAGGCGCCGGGGAGCTGTTTTTT.

The rearrangement joins TRBV10-3 to TRBJ2-5; TRBD2 matches at 7 bases. J lost 2 bases, V lost 6 bases, and 12 bases had no gene match. The germline CDR1 and CDR2 sequences are ENHRY and SYGVKD. This CDR3 spans 16 amino acids. The CDR3 is CAIREATTSDQETQYF. The CDR3 DNA follows: TGTGCCATCAGGGAGGCTACTACTAGCGATCAAGAGACCCAGTACTTC.

This chain uses TRBV5-8 with TRBJ1-6, with 9 bases that match TRBD1. The CDR3 loop spans 14 amino acids. Trimming took 3 bases from V and 10 from J; bases not matched to a gene: 5. Germline V gene sequence: CDR1 SGHTS, CDR2 YDEGEE. The CDR3 DNA follows: TGTGCCAGCAGCTCACAGGGGGCAAGGTCACCCCTCCACTTT. Encoded protein: CASSSQGARSPLHF.

V gene TRBV14 combines with J gene TRBJ2-7, with a tentative D call TRBD1 (6 bases). The germline V and J ends were trimmed by 6 bases and 2 bases, with 11 bases remaining between them. CDR1 is SGHDN, CDR2 FVKESK, per germline. CDR3 length: 13 residues. Here the CDR3 DNA reads TGTGCCAGCAGTAAGCGGACAGCCTACGAGCAGTACTTC. Translating it yields CASSKRTAYEQYF.

V gene TRBV7-3 combines with J gene TRBJ2-2; the D is unclear. Germline CDR1 reads SGHTA; CDR2 reads FQGTGA. The CDR3 covers 14 residues. Trimming took off 5 bases at V and 1 base at J, with 8 bases between the two ends. CDR3 region: CASSPQGNTGELFF. As DNA, the CDR3 is TGTGCCAGCAGCCCCCAAGGGAACACCGGGGAGCTGTTTTTT.

The chain couples TRBV28 to TRBJ2-1; 11 bases align to TRBD2. Germline V lookup: CDR1 MDHEN, CDR2 SYDVKM. The V segment lost 5 bases and the J segment 7 bases; nucleotides outside the gene matches: 7. The CDR3 covers 15 residues. CDR3 DNA sequence: TGTGCCAGCAGTCTCCTAGCGGGAGGCGCTAATGAGCAGTTCTTC. It codes for CASSLLAGGANEQFF.

The chain joins TRBV28 to TRBJ1-1; 11 bases align to TRBD1. Germline V gene sequence: CDR1 MDHEN, CDR2 SYDVKM. This CDR3 has 15 amino acids. After removal of 1 base from V and 4 bases from J, the junction contained 2 bases not matched to a gene. CDR3 coding DNA: TGTGCCAGCAGTTTATTAGGACAGGGGGCCACTGAAGCTTTCTTT. It codes for CASSLLGQGATEAFF.

The chain couples TRBV30 to TRBJ1-1, with 10 bases identical to TRBD1. The ends lost 0 bases at V and 5 bases at J; junction bases unmatched: 3. The CDR3 totals 14 residues. Germline V CDR1 and CDR2: GTSNPN, SVGIG (reference sequence). Written as DNA, the CDR3 is TGTGCCTGGAGTGTGGGGACAGGGGTGACTGAAGCTTTCTTT. Its translation: CAWSVGTGVTEAFF.

The chain carries TRBV5-1 and TRBJ1-2, with unresolved D. The germline CDR1 and CDR2 sequences are SGHRS and YFSETQ. V was cut by 0 bases and J by 4 bases, with 4 bases left in between. The CDR3 spans 12 residues. CDR3 in amino acids: CASSLGTYGYTF. Written as DNA, the CDR3 is TGCGCCAGCAGCTTGGGTACCTATGGCTACACCTTC.

The gene calls are TRBV6-6 and TRBJ2-7; TRBD2 aligns across 8 bases. This CDR3 has 14 amino acids. The germline V gene has CDR1 MNHNY and CDR2 SVGAGI (reference sequence). With V trimmed by 6 bases and J by 2 bases, 6 bases remained unmatched. The CDR3 region is CASRAISGTYEQYF. CDR3 nucleotides: TGTGCCAGCAGAGCTATTAGCGGGACCTACGAGCAGTACTTC.

This chain connects TRBV6-1 to TRBJ1-5, with D unclear. The CDR3 contains 14 residues. V was shortened by 4 bases and J by 3 bases, with 10 bases between the two germline ends. Germline V gene sequence: CDR1 MNHNS, CDR2 SASEGT. The CDR3 nucleotides are TGTGCCAGCAGTGTAGGGATCCACAATCAGCCCCAGCATTTT. It codes for CASSVGIHNQPQHF.

This chain links TRBV28 with TRBJ2-7; TRBD1 might be the D (5 bases). Germline lookup yields CDR1 MDHEN and CDR2 SYDVKM. The CDR3 sequence is 12 residues long. Trimming took off 2 bases at V and 3 bases at J, with 5 bases between the two ends. The CDR3 protein is CASSLRGYEQYF. CDR3 coding DNA: TGTGCCAGCAGTTTAAGGGGCTACGAGCAGTACTTC.

A note on this clone: This CDR3 is also generated by other DNA sequences in the sample. The chain links TRBV25-1 to TRBJ2-5; tentatively, D is TRBD2 (6 bases). Germline CDR1 and CDR2: MGHDK and SYGVNS. V was pared by 1 base and J by 5 bases, with 14 bases between. This CDR3 region has 15 residues. The CDR3 DNA reads TGTGCCAGCAGTGAATTTCTCGGGGGTCAGGAGACCCAGTACTTC. Translation gives CASSEFLGGQETQYF.

The V call is TRBV5-4, the J call TRBJ2-1; D may be TRBD2 (6 bases). Deletions cut 6 bases from V and 0 bases from J, with 16 bases between. Per germline, CDR1 SGHNT and CDR2 YYREEE (reference sequence). This CDR3 comprises 16 residues. CDR3 loop: CASKGGARSSYNEQFF. The CDR3 DNA sequence: TGTGCCAGCAAGGGCGGGGCCAGAAGCTCCTACAATGAGCAGTTCTTC.